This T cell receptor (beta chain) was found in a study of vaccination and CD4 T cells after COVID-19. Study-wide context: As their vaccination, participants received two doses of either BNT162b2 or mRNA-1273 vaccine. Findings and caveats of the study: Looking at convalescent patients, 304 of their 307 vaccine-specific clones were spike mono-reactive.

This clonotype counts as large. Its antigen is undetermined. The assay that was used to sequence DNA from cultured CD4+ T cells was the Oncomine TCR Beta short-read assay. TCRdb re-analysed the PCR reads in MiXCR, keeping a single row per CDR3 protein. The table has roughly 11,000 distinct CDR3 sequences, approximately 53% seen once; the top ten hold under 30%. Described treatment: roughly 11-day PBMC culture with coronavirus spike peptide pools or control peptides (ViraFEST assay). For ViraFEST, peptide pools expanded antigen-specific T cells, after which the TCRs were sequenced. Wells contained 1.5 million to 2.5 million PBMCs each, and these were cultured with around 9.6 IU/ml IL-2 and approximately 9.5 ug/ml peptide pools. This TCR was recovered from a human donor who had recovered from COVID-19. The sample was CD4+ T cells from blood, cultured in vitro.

For the CDR3, the DNA is TGTGCCAGCAGTGAACGCGGCTATGGCTACACCTTC. Translated, it gives CASSERGYGYTF. The gene calls are TRBV6-1 and TRBJ1-2, with unresolved D. CDR1 and CDR2 (germline): MNHNS, SASEGT. Trimming took 2 bases from V and 4 from J, leaving 5 bases between them. CDR3 length equals 12 residues.